One sample yielded the 25 T cell receptor beta chains listed below, sequenced in a study of blood T cell repertoires in COVID-19. Sequenced by immunoSEQ multiplex PCR; TCRdb stores in-frame clones only, minus some. The sample comprises about 85,000 clones, approximately 84% of which are singletons, and about 6.3% rests with the top ten. The sample comprised peripheral blood. These receptors all stem from a man aged 60 to 75 with acute or convalescent COVID-19.

This clone has just one count. J is TRBJ2-7 and V is TRBV27, with TRBD1 matching 9 bases. The germline V gene has CDR1 MNHEY and CDR2 SMNVEV (reference sequence). This CDR3 has 13 residues. J was trimmed by 6 bases and V by 8 bases; bases with no gene match: 8. CDR3 in amino acids: CASAWDRVSEQYF. The CDR3 nucleotides are TGTGCCAGCGCTTGGGACAGGGTATCCGAGCAGTACTTC.

The table lists this clone with a few counts. The genes are TRBV10-2 and TRBJ2-7, with D uncertain. The CDR3 length is 13 residues. Germline assignment: CDR1 WSHSY and CDR2 SAAADI. The V gene lost 4 bases and the J gene lost 4 bases, with 11 bases spanning the gap. The DNA for the CDR3 is TGCGCCAGCAGTGGCCCAACTGTTTACGAGCAGTACTTC. Protein: CASSGPTVYEQYF.

As regards this clone: At the DNA level, this CDR3 is encoded by other sequences in the same sample as well. The rearrangement uses TRBV7-3 and TRBJ1-1, with TRBD1 identical over 9 bases. Unmatched junction bases numbered 6, after V lost 5 bases and J lost 2 bases. Germline CDR1 SGHTA, CDR2 FQGTGA. This CDR3 contains 15 residues. The CDR3 nucleotides read TGTGCCAGCAGCCTGACGGGACAGGGTAACACTGAAGCTTTCTTT. Translation gives CASSLTGQGNTEAFF.

The chain combines TRBV6-2 or TRBV6-3 with TRBJ2-7; D remains ambiguous. Germline V lookup: CDR1 MNHEY, CDR2 SVGEGT. V lost 4 bases to trimming and J lost 6 bases, with 7 bases between them. CDR3 length equals 11 residues. In DNA, the CDR3 is TGTGCCAGCAGTTCCCTCCGCGAGCAGTACTTC. This translates into CASSSLREQYF.

CDR3 coding DNA: TGTGCCAGCAGCTTAGGCCACAATCAAAACACTGAAGCTTTCTTT. It translates to CASSLGHNQNTEAFF. This chain connects TRBV11-2 to TRBJ1-1; D not resolved. Trimming removed 1 base at V and 2 bases at J, with 11 bases between. The germline CDR1 and CDR2 sequences are SGHAT and FQNNGV. The CDR3 is made up of 15 amino acids.

This chain uses TRBV19 with TRBJ1-4; D is uncertain. Trimming cost V 7 bases and J 3 bases, with 15 bases left between them. The V gene's germline CDR1 is LNHDA and CDR2 SQIVND (reference sequence). CDR3 length: 15 residues. CDR3 residues: CASKAERVPNEKLFF. CDR3 DNA sequence: TGTGCCAGTAAAGCGGAGAGGGTGCCTAATGAAAAACTGTTTTTT.

The V and J genes are TRBV9 and TRBJ1-1; D remains ambiguous. Trimming removed 0 bases at V and 1 base at J, with 7 bases between. Germline V CDR1 and CDR2: SGDLS, YYNGEE. The CDR3 runs to 14 residues. CDR3 bases: TGTGCCAGCAGCGTAGTTTCCAGGAACACTGAAGCTTTCTTT. Its protein is CASSVVSRNTEAFF.

The chain carries TRBV10-1 and TRBJ2-7, with 12 positions matching TRBD1. V trimming: 2 bases; J trimming: 6 bases; junction bases outside the gene matches: 5. This CDR3 region has 15 residues. Germline CDR1 WNHNN, CDR2 SYGVQD (reference sequence). CDR3 sequence reads: CASSEAGTGGFEQYF. In DNA, the CDR3 is TGCGCCAGCAGTGAGGCCGGGACAGGGGGCTTCGAGCAGTACTTC.

This rearrangement joins TRBV7-9 to TRBJ2-1; TRBD1 matches 9 bases. Looked up from germline, CDR1 is SEHNR and CDR2 is FQNEAQ (reference sequence). V lost 1 base and J lost 9; bases outside the gene matches: 4. The CDR3 is made up of 14 amino acids. The CDR3 here is CASSLGGQGPEQFF. The CDR3 nucleotides are TGTGCCAGCAGCTTAGGGGGACAGGGTCCTGAGCAGTTCTTC.

The chain carries TRBV5-1 and TRBJ2-3, with D tentatively TRBD2 (5 bases). The CDR3 length is 17 residues. CDR1 and CDR2 (germline): SGHRS, YFSETQ. Trimming removed 1 base at V and 4 bases at J, with 19 bases between. The CDR3 nucleotides are TGCGCCAGCAGCTTGAGAGGGCGGACGGGTATCGCAGATACGCAGTATTTT. It translates to CASSLRGRTGIADTQYF.

A remark on this clone: At one end, the junction sequence differs from germline, possibly due to a read error. The CDR3, as DNA: TGCGCCAGTTCATCCTCCACAAATACGCAGTATTTT. It specifies CASSSSTNTQYF. The chain links TRBV5-1 to TRBJ2-3; D gene uncertain. The CDR3 length is 12 residues. CDR1 SGHRS and CDR2 YFSETQ come from the germline V gene.

V is TRBV5-1 and J is TRBJ2-1; 11 bases line up with TRBD2. This CDR3 is 16 amino acids long. With V trimmed by 3 bases and J by 4 bases, 6 bases remained unmatched. From germline, CDR1 is SGHRS and CDR2 YFSETQ. The CDR3, as DNA: TGCGCCAGCAGCTCGATGACTAGCGGGGATTACAATGAGCAGTTCTTC. It codes for CASSSMTSGDYNEQFF.

The chain uses TRBV5-1 and TRBJ1-2, with D tentatively TRBD1 (5 bases). This CDR3 spans 13 amino acids. With 6 bases removed from V and 6 bases from J, the gap between germline ends came to 15 bases. Germline-derived CDR1 and CDR2 are SGHRS and YFSETQ. The chain's CDR3 is CASTPGDVHGYTF. The CDR3 region has the DNA TGCGCCAGCACGCCGGGGGATGTTCATGGCTACACCTTC.

This sequence joins TRBV7-3 and TRBJ1-2, with a tentative D call TRBD1 (5 bases). Germline loops: CDR1 SGHTA, CDR2 FQGTGA. Trimming removed 5 bases from V and 3 bases from J, with 16 bases in between. There are 15 residues in the CDR3. CDR3 nucleotide sequence: TGTGCCAGCAGCCCAGGGCCAGATTTGGACTATGGCTACACCTTC. This sequence encodes CASSPGPDLDYGYTF.

This chain joins TRBV6-5 and TRBJ2-5; 10 bases are shared with TRBD1. CDR3 length: 15 residues. The trim removed 6 bases at V and 8 bases at J, leaving 12 bases unmatched. Per germline, CDR1 MNHEY and CDR2 SVGAGI. The CDR3 is CASSLAGTGVITQYF. The CDR3, as DNA: TGTGCCAGCAGCCTAGCCGGGACAGGGGTTATTACCCAGTACTTC.

This chain joins TRBV23-1 and TRBJ1-2, with 9 bases that match TRBD1. TRBV23-1 counts as an open reading frame of uncertain function. V dropped 0 bases and J dropped 6; count of bases not matched to a gene: 17. This CDR3 has 19 residues. Here the CDR3 reads CASSQSLMATGTGKDGYTF. Here the CDR3 DNA reads TGCGCCAGCAGTCAATCTCTTATGGCGACCGGGACAGGGAAAGATGGCTACACCTTC.

This clone came up a few times. The V gene is TRBV28, the J gene TRBJ1-2; possibly TRBD1 for D (5 bases). With 5 bases removed from V and 6 bases from J, the gap between germline ends came to 16 bases. The CDR3 has 14 amino acids. Germline CDR1 is MDHEN and CDR2 is SYDVKM. The chain's CDR3 is CASSPQGLGHGYTF. The CDR3, as DNA: TGTGCCAGCAGTCCCCAAGGGCTGGGGCATGGCTACACCTTC.

This clone is a singleton in its sample. This CDR3 reads CASRPRQGGGEAFF. The DNA of the CDR3 is TGTGCCAGCAGACCTAGGCAGGGCGGGGGTGAAGCTTTCTTT. V and J are TRBV11-2 and TRBJ1-1; D is perhaps TRBD1 (5 bases). This CDR3 has 14 residues. V was shortened by 6 bases and J by 7 bases, with 18 bases between the two germline ends. CDR1 is SGHAT and CDR2 is FQNNGV in the germline V gene.

The chain is built from TRBV25-1 and TRBJ1-2, with 8 bases matching TRBD1. Germline V gene data show CDR1 as MGHDK and CDR2 as SYGVNS. V was clipped by 4 bases and J by 2 bases; unmatched bases: 0. This CDR3 is built from 13 residues. The CDR3, as DNA: TGTGCCAGCAGTGGACAGGGGAACTATGGCTACACCTTC. This sequence encodes CASSGQGNYGYTF.

The genes are TRBV29-1 and TRBJ2-1; 15 nucleotides line up with TRBD2. Trimming removed 8 bases from V and 2 bases from J; junction bases left unmatched: 13. The CDR3 contains 18 residues. Germline CDR1 reads SQVTM; CDR2 reads ANQGSEA. Here the CDR3 reads CSISLGLAGGLTYNEQFF. CDR3 sequence (DNA): TGCAGCATTTCATTAGGACTAGCGGGGGGGCTTACCTACAATGAGCAGTTCTTC.

The V call is TRBV10-1, the J call TRBJ2-1, with D perhaps matching TRBD2 (5 bases). The ends were cut back, 0 bases at V and 0 bases at J, with 9 bases in the middle. Germline loops: CDR1 WNHNN, CDR2 SYGVQD (reference sequence). This CDR3 is 16 amino acids long. The CDR3 DNA reads as TGCGCCAGCAGTGAGTCGATAGGGAGCTCCTACAATGAGCAGTTCTTC. Translation: CASSESIGSSYNEQFF.

This clone was seen a handful of times. The rearrangement uses TRBV6-6 and TRBJ1-2; D gene uncertain. CDR3 size: 13 residues. Germline values: CDR1 MNHNY, CDR2 SVGAGI (reference sequence). The ends were cut back, 0 bases at V and 7 bases at J, with 9 bases in the middle. The CDR3 nucleotides are TGTGCCAGCAGTTACTCGTTGGGCTTTGGCTACACCTTC. Translated, it gives CASSYSLGFGYTF.

This sequence joins TRBV12-3 or TRBV12-4 and TRBJ1-2; 7 bases map to TRBD1. There are 13 residues in the CDR3. Losses at the gene ends were 6 bases for V and 7 bases for J; bases not matched to a gene: 8. CDR3 protein: CASSLQGPTGYTF. CDR3 nucleotides: TGTGCCAGCAGCTTACAGGGGCCTACTGGCTACACCTTC.

V is TRBV7-2 and J is TRBJ2-3; unclear D gene. Germline V lookup: CDR1 SGHTA, CDR2 FQGNSA. The germline V and J ends were trimmed by 4 bases and 2 bases, with 10 bases remaining between them. The CDR3 is made up of 14 amino acids. The CDR3 reads CASSSRVSTDTQYF. The CDR3 nucleotides are TGTGCCAGCAGCTCCCGGGTTTCCACAGATACGCAGTATTTT. The full variable domain, in which reference TRBV7-2 and TRBJ2-3 provide the parts outside the CDR3, is GAGVSQSPSNKVTEKGKDVELRCDPISGHTALYWYRQSLGQGLEFLIYFQGNSAPDKSGLPSDRFSAERTGGSVSTLTIQRTQQEDSAVYLCASSSRVSTDTQYFGPGTRLTVL.

This clone turned up a few times. This chain connects TRBV29-1 to TRBJ2-2, with D perhaps matching TRBD1 (5 bases). This CDR3 is 14 amino acids long. Germline V gives CDR1 SQVTM, CDR2 ANQGSEA. The V end was cut by 0 bases, the J end by 4 bases, with 9 bases between. The DNA for the CDR3 is TGCAGCGTTGAAGATCAGGGTAGCACCGGGGAGCTGTTTTTT. Protein product: CSVEDQGSTGELFF.